This paragraph reports one T cell receptor (beta chain). As yet, its antigen is unknown. Being one base from a much bigger clone, this may be a read error. The data originate from a study of blood T cells in healthy people across ages. Study results and limitations: Possibly confounding the expanded clonotype changes was the fact that donor CMV status was unknown. TCR beta diversity tracked closely with naive T cell percentage. The study found more naive CD4+ cells and higher diversity in long-lived than aged donors.

A second roughly 6 to 12 cycle PCR used barcoded and J-beta primers. TCRdb passed the 5' RACE reads through MiXCR, listing each CDR3 protein once. Seen here are approximately 700,000 distinct CDR3 sequences, 32% observed once, and the top ten hold 15% to 17%. Germline V gives CDR1 MNHNS, CDR2 SASEGT. The CDR3 sequence is 14 residues long. V was cut by 4 bases and J by 4 bases, with 13 bases left in between. This sequence originates from a woman older than 75 in good health. The rearrangement links TRBV6-1 to TRBJ1-2; D is perhaps TRBD1 (5 bases). Sequences were obtained from blood. As DNA, the CDR3 is TGTGCCAGCAGTGTGACAAGGGGCTGCTATGGCTACACCTTC. Translating it yields CASSVTRGCYGYTF.